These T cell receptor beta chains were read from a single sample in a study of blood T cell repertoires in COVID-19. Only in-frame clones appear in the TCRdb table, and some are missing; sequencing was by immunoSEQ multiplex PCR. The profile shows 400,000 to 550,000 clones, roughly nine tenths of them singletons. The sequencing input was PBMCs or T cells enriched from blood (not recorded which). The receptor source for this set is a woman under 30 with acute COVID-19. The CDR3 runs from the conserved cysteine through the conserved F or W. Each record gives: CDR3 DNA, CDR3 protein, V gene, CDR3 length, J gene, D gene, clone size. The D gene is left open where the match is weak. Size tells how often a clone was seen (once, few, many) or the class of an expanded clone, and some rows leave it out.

TGTGCCAGTCGGAAACAGGGCCCCGGGGAGCTGTTTTTT	CASRKQGPGELFF	TRBV27	13	TRBJ2-2	.	.
TGCGCCAGCAGCTTGGACGGTTGGAACTATGGCTACACCTTC	CASSLDGWNYGYTF	TRBV5-1	14	TRBJ1-2	.	.
TGTGCCAGCAGCCAACAGCTTGGATTGGTCGAGCAGTACTTC	CASSQQLGLVEQYF	TRBV6-2/TRBV6-3	14	TRBJ2-7	.	.
TGTGCCAGCAGTTCCAGACTAGCGGGGGGATTCGGGAGCACAGATACGCAGTATTTT	CASSSRLAGGFGSTDTQYF	TRBV7-2	19	TRBJ2-3	TRBD2	.
TGCGCCAGCAGCTGGGGACAGCCAGGCACTGAAGCTTTCTTT	CASSWGQPGTEAFF	TRBV5-1	14	TRBJ1-1	TRBD1	.
TGTGCCAGCAGTGGTTTAGCGGGAGTATCCTACGAGCAGTACTTC	CASSGLAGVSYEQYF	TRBV27	15	TRBJ2-7	TRBD2	.
TGTGCCATCAGTGAGTCTAAGGGACAGGGTTTATCACCCCTCCACTTT	CAISESKGQGLSPLHF	TRBV10-3	16	TRBJ1-6	TRBD1	.
TGTGCCTGGAGTGTCGGTTGGAGACCCGACTCGCCCCTCCACTTT	CAWSVGWRPDSPLHF	TRBV30	15	TRBJ1-6	.	.
TGTGCCAGTAGCAAACCGGGAGACCGCTCCTACGAGCAGTACTTC	CASSKPGDRSYEQYF	TRBV19	15	TRBJ2-7	.	few
TGTGCCAGCAGCTTAGATATCATACGAGGTGGCTACACCTTC	CASSLDIIRGGYTF	TRBV11-2	14	TRBJ1-2	.	.
TGTGCCAGCAGATCAGGACATTATAGCAATCAGCCCCAGCATTTT	CASRSGHYSNQPQHF	TRBV6-4	15	TRBJ1-5	.	.
TGTGCCAGCAGCCCAAGGACTAGGCATCGGGGCGGGGAGCTGTTTTTT	CASSPRTRHRGGELFF	TRBV11-3	16	TRBJ2-2	TRBD2	once